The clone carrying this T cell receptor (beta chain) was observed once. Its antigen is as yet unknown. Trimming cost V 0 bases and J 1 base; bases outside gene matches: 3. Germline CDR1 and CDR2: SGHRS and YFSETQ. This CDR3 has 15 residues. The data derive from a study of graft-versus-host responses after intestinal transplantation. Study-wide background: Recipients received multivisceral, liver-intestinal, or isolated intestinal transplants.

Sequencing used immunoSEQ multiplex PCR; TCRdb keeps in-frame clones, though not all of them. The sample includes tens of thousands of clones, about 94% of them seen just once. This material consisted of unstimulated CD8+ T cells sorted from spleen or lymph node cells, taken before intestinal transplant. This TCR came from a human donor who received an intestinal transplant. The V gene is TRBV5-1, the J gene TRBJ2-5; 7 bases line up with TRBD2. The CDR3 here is CASSLGASGQETQYF. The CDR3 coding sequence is TGCGCCAGCAGCTTGGGGGCTAGCGGCCAAGAGACCCAGTACTTC.